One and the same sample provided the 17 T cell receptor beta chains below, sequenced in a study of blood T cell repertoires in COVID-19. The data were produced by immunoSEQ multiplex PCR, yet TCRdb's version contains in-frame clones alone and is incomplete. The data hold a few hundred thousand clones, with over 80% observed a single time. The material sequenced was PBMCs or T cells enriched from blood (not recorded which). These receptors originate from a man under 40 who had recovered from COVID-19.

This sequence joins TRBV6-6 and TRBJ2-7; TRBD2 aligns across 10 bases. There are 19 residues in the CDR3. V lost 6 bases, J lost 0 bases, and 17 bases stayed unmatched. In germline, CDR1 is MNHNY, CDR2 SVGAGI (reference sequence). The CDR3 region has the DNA TGTGCCAGCAGCTTTCTAGCTAGCGGGGGCCCACCGGGCTCCTACGAGCAGTACTTC. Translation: CASSFLASGGPPGSYEQYF.

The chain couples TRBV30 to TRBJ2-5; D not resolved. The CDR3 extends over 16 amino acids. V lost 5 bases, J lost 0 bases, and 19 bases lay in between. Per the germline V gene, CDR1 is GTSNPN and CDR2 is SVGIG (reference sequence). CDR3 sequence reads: CAWAPRTHRNQETQYF. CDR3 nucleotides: TGTGCCTGGGCACCCCGCACTCATCGAAACCAAGAGACCCAGTACTTC.

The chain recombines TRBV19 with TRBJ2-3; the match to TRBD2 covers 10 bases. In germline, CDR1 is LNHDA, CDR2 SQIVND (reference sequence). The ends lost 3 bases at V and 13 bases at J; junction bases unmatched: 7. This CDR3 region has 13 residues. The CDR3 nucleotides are TGTGCCAGTAGTATTGAAGCGGGGGGGCTTAAGTATTTT. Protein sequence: CASSIEAGGLKYF.

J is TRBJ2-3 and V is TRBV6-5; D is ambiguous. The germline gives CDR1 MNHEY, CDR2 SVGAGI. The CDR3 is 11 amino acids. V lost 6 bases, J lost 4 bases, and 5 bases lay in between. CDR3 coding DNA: TGTGCCAGCAGCGAGGCAGATACGCAGTATTTT. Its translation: CASSEADTQYF.

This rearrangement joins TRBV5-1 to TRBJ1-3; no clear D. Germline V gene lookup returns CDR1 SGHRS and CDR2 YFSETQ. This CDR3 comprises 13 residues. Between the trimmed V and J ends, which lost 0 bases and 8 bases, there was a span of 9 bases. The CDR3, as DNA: TGCGCCAGCAGCTTGGTGTACGGGGACACCATATATTTT. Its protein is CASSLVYGDTIYF.

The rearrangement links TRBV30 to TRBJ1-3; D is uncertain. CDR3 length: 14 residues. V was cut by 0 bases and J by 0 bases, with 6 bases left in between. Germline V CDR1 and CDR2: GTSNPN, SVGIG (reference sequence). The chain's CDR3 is CAWSVGISGNTIYF. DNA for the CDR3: TGTGCCTGGAGTGTGGGCATCTCTGGAAACACCATATATTTT.

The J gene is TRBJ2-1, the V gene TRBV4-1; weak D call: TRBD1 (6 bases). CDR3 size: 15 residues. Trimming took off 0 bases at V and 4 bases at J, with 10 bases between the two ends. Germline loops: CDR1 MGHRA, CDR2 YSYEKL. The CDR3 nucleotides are TGCGCCAGCAGCCAAGATGCAGGGGCGTACAATGAGCAGTTCTTC. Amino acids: CASSQDAGAYNEQFF.

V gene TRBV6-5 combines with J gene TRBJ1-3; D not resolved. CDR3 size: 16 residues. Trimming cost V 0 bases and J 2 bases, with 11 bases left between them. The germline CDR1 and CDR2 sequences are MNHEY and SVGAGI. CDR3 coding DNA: TGTGCCAGCAGTTACTCCGGTCCCCGAGCTGGAAACACCATATATTTT. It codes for CASSYSGPRAGNTIYF.

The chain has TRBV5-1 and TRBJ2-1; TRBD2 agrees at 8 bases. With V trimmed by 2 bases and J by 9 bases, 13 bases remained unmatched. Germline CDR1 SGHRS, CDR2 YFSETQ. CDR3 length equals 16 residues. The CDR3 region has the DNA TGCGCCAGCAGCTTCCGGGGTGAGGGACTAGTTGGTGAGCAGTTCTTC. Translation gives CASSFRGEGLVGEQFF.

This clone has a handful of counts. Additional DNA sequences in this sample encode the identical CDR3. CDR3 region: CASSLAGADTQYF. In nucleotides, the CDR3 is TGTGCCAGCAGCTTAGCAGGCGCAGATACGCAGTATTTT. This chain links TRBV11-3 with TRBJ2-3, with unresolved D. The ends were cut back, 1 base at V and 4 bases at J, with 6 bases in the middle. The CDR3 length is 13 residues. CDR1 and CDR2 (germline): SGHNT, YENEEA.

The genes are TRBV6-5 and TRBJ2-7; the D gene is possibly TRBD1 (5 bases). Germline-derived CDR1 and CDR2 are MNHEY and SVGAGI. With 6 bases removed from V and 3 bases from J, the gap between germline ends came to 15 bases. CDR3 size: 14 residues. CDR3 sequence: CASRFQGRHYEQYF. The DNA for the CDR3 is TGTGCCAGCAGGTTTCAGGGCCGACACTACGAGCAGTACTTC.

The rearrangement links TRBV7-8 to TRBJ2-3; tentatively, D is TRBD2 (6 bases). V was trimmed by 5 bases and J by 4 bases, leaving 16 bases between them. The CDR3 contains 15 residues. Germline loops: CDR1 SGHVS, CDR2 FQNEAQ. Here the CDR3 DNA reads TGTGCCAGCAGCCACTTAGTCAGGGAGGCAGATACGCAGTATTTT. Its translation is CASSHLVREADTQYF.

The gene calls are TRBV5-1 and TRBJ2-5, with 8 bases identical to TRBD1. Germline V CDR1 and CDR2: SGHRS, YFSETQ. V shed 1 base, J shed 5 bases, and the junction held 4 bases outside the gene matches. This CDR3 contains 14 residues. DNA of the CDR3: TGCGCCAGCAGCTTGACAGGGGGTATGGAGACCCAGTACTTC. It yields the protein CASSLTGGMETQYF.

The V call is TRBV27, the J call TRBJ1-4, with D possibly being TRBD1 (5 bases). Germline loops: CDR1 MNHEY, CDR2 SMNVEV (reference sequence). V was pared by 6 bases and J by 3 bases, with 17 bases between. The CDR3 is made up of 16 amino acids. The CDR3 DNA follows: TGTGCCAGCAGCACTCAAACCAGGGTGGCTAATGAAAAACTGTTTTTT. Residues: CASSTQTRVANEKLFF.

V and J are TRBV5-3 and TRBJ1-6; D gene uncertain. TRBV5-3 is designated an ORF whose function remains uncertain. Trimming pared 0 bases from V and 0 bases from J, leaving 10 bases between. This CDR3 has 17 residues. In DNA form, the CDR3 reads TGTGCCAGAAGCTTGGGACTCCCGAGCTCCTATAATTCACCCCTCCACTTT. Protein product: CARSLGLPSSYNSPLHF.

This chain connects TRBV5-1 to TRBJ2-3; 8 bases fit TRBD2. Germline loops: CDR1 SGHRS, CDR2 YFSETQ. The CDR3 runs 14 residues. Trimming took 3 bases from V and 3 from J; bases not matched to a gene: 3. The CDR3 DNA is TGCGCCAGCAGCTCACGGGAGGGAACAGATACGCAGTATTTT. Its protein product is CASSSREGTDTQYF.

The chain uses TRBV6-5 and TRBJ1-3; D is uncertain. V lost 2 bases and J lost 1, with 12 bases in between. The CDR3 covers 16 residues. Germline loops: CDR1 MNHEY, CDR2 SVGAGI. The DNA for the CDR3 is TGTGCCAGCAGTTACGGATCGGAGTATTCTGGAAACACCATATATTTT. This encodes CASSYGSEYSGNTIYF.